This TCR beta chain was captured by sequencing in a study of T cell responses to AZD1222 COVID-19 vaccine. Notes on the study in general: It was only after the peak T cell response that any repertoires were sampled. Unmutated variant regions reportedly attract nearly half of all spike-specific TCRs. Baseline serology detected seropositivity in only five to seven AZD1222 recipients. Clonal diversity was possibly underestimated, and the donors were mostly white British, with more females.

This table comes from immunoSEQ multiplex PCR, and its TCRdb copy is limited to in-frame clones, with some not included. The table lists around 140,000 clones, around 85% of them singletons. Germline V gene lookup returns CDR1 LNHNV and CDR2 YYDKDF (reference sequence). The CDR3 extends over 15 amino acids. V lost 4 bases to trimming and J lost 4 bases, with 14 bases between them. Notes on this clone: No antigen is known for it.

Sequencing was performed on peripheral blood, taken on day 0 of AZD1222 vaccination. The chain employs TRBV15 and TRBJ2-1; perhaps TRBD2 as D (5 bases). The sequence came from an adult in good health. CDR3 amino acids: CATSIGDIFYNEQFF. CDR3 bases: TGTGCCACCAGCATCGGGGATATCTTTTACAATGAGCAGTTCTTC.